This T cell receptor (beta chain) was identified during a study of regulatory T cells in long-lasting Graves disease. Study-wide context: Graves' patients, newly diagnosed, had taken antithyroid drugs under 3 months. Broader study findings: Persistent disease exhibited a predilection for TRBV28, TRBJ1-2 and TRBJ2-5. Newly diagnosed Graves' patients exceeded persistent ones in TCR diversity.

CDR3 length: 13 amino acids. Germline CDR1 is ENHRY and CDR2 is SYGVKD. Trimming pared 5 bases from V and 3 bases from J, leaving 10 bases between. Time point noted: newly diagnosed GD, antithyroid drugs for less than 3 months. Researchers made the TCR library from RNA that was extracted from PBMCs. Building the TCR beta libraries relied on iRepertoire HTBI primers, and CDR3 regions underwent Arm-PCR. As handled by the study authors: Among the samples, some 68 TRBV and 14 TRBJ segments were identified. TCRdb processed the multiplex PCR reads anew with MiXCR; each CDR3 protein has one entry. TCRdb's processing, not the authors' own work, is the source of the V and J calls. The top ten clones hold 22% of a sample with 350,000 to 400,000 distinct CDR3 sequences, roughly 16% of them seen once. This clonotype came up many times. What it binds is unknown.

The chain uses TRBV10-3 and TRBJ1-2; TRBD1 might be the D (5 bases). The clonotype comes from a female donor with Graves disease. Sequencing used peripheral blood mononuclear cells (PBMCs), obtained at new diagnosis, from a patient treated with antithyroid drugs. CDR3 loop: CAISKTEYYGYTF. The CDR3 DNA reads TGTGCCATCAGTAAGACAGAATACTATGGCTACACCTTC.